The 18 T cell receptor beta chains below all came from one sample that was sequenced in a study of T cells after yellow fever vaccination. One entry per CDR3 protein, called by TCRdb with MiXCR from the 5' RACE reads. The sample lists over 250,000 distinct CDR3 sequences, over 4% seen once, with 20% to 25% in the top ten. Sample: PBMCs, taken 5 days after the yellow fever booster vaccination. The receptors were gathered from a man aged 18 to 35 who received the YFV17D yellow fever vaccine.

Only a few counts were recorded for this clonotype. J is TRBJ2-1 and V is TRBV7-8; 8 positions agree with TRBD2. J lost 2 bases, V lost 3 bases, and 3 bases had no gene match. This CDR3 is 15 amino acids long. Germline assignment: CDR1 SGHVS and CDR2 FQNEAQ. The DNA for the CDR3 is TGTGCCAGCAGCTTGCGACTAGCGCCCTACAATGAGCAGTTCTTC. This gives the protein CASSLRLAPYNEQFF.

This clonotype was picked up a small number of times. The chain employs TRBV5-4 and TRBJ1-6; D not resolved. The CDR3 spans 13 residues. Germline V lookup: CDR1 SGHNT, CDR2 YYREEE (reference sequence). V was clipped by 3 bases and J by 10 bases, with 11 bases between them. The CDR3 is CASSSREESPLHF. CDR3 in DNA: TGTGCCAGCAGCTCTCGGGAGGAGTCACCCCTCCACTTT.

This chain joins TRBV12-3 or TRBV12-4 and TRBJ2-4; perhaps D is TRBD1 or TRBD2 (5 bases each). Deletions cut 6 bases from V and 12 bases from J, with 15 bases between. This CDR3 spans 12 amino acids. CDR3 protein: CASSSQGRDQYF. The CDR3 DNA is TGTGCCAGCAGCTCGCAGGGACGCGATCAGTACTTC.

In this sample, this clonotype turned up a few times. The rearrangement uses TRBV6-5 and TRBJ2-3, with TRBD2 matching over 9 bases. Unmatched junction bases numbered 10, after V lost 7 bases and J lost 2 bases. The germline gives CDR1 MNHEY, CDR2 SVGAGI. The CDR3 contains 16 residues. DNA for the CDR3: TGTGCCAGCACCCACAGGCCTAGCGGGGCCACAGATACGCAGTATTTT. This codes for CASTHRPSGATDTQYF.

This clonotype has at least ten counts. CDR3 residues: CASSQEAYRRETQYF. DNA for the CDR3: TGCGCCAGCAGCCAAGAGGCCTACCGACGAGAGACCCAGTACTTC. This sequence joins TRBV4-3 and TRBJ2-5; D is unclear. The CDR3 sequence is 15 residues long. Germline V gives CDR1 LGHNA, CDR2 YSLEER. V lost 0 bases and J 4 bases, leaving 12 bases between the germline ends.

The chain recombines TRBV6-4 with TRBJ2-3; D might be TRBD2 (5 bases). CDR1 is MRHNA and CDR2 is SNTAGT in the germline V gene. CDR3 length: 14 amino acids. V was pared by 6 bases and J by 1 base, with 11 bases between. CDR3: CASRGRAGTDTQYF. The CDR3 DNA reads as TGTGCCAGCAGAGGCCGAGCGGGCACAGATACGCAGTATTTT.

This clonotype was seen a few times. The chain has TRBV5-1 and TRBJ2-2; D is undetermined. Germline CDR1 is SGHRS and CDR2 is YFSETQ. The CDR3 covers 14 residues. The V end lost 7 bases, the J end lost 2 bases, and 12 bases lay between the germline ends. This chain's CDR3 is CASERTQNTGELFF. CDR3 in DNA: TGCGCCAGCGAGAGGACGCAAAACACCGGGGAGCTGTTTTTT.

The rearrangement links TRBV7-9 to TRBJ2-2, with 8 bases fitting TRBD1. The CDR3 runs to 15 residues. V shed 6 bases, J shed 4 bases, and the junction held 7 bases outside the gene matches. Germline V gives CDR1 SEHNR, CDR2 FQNEAQ (reference sequence). As DNA, the CDR3 is TGTGCCAGCAGTCCAGGGGGCGCTGCCACCGGGGAGCTGTTTTTT. Translated: CASSPGGAATGELFF.

This clonotype was observed a few times. This chain links TRBV28 with TRBJ2-1; 13 bases fit TRBD2. CDR3 length equals 16 residues. The V gene's germline CDR1 is MDHEN and CDR2 SYDVKM. J was trimmed by 9 bases and V by 1 base; bases with no gene match: 6. CDR3: CASSLSGLAGLGEQFF. DNA for the CDR3: TGTGCCAGCAGTTTATCGGGACTAGCGGGGTTAGGTGAGCAGTTCTTC.

The chain combines TRBV9 with TRBJ1-1; TRBD1 might be the D (5 bases). V was shortened by 0 bases and J by 4 bases, with 7 bases between the two germline ends. The CDR3 length is 13 residues. Germline-derived CDR1 and CDR2 are SGDLS and YYNGEE. CDR3 in DNA: TGTGCCAGCAGCGTAGACAGGACCACTGAAGCTTTCTTT. It yields the protein CASSVDRTTEAFF.

The sample holds a few counts of this clonotype. The V and J genes are TRBV6-2 or TRBV6-3 and TRBJ2-2; no clear D. V dropped 8 bases and J dropped 5 bases, with 12 bases sitting between them. Germline V gene data show CDR1 as MNHEY and CDR2 as SVGEGT. The CDR3 is 13 amino acids. The chain's CDR3 is CASPQHRTGELFF. The DNA of the CDR3 is TGTGCCAGCCCACAGCATCGAACCGGGGAGCTGTTTTTT.

This clonotype was detected only a few times. This chain links TRBV6-5 with TRBJ1-6, with 7 nucleotides matching TRBD1. The CDR3 extends over 17 amino acids. The V gene's germline CDR1 is MNHEY and CDR2 SVGAGI. J gave up 7 bases and V 0 bases, and 9 bases lay outside the gene matches. CDR3 residues: CASSYSPFEGANSPLHF. CDR3 coding DNA: TGTGCCAGCAGTTACTCCCCGTTTGAGGGGGCGAATTCACCCCTCCACTTT.

The chain carries TRBV20-1 and TRBJ1-5; no clear D gene. Trimming removed 0 bases at V and 2 bases at J, with 11 bases between. Germline loops: CDR1 DFQATT, CDR2 SNEGSKA (reference sequence). The CDR3 is 15 residues long. The CDR3 DNA is TGCAGTGCTAGAGATGGAGGGTATGGCAATCAGCCCCAGCATTTT. Its protein product is CSARDGGYGNQPQHF.

Of note for this clonotype: Mismatch with germline at one junction end may stem from a read error. This chain links TRBV6-2 or TRBV6-3 with TRBJ1-3; maybe TRBD1 (5 bases). Germline V gene sequence: CDR1 MNHEY, CDR2 SVGEGT. This CDR3 has 14 residues. The CDR3 coding sequence is TGTGCCAGCAGCCGCGGGACGGAAGGAAACACCATATCTTTT. Encoded protein: CASSRGTEGNTISF.

The sample holds many counts of this clonotype. V gene TRBV20-1 combines with J gene TRBJ2-3; 10 bases match TRBD2. The germline CDR1 and CDR2 sequences are DFQATT and SNEGSKA (reference sequence). The CDR3 runs to 16 residues. Trimming cost V 4 bases and J 0 bases; bases outside gene matches: 7. CDR3 in amino acids: CSANSPLAGSTDTQYF. The CDR3 coding sequence is TGCAGTGCTAATTCCCCACTAGCGGGGAGCACAGATACGCAGTATTTT.

The V and J genes are TRBV7-6 and TRBJ2-3, with D hard to call. CDR3 size: 15 residues. Trimming pared 5 bases from V and 0 bases from J, leaving 12 bases between. CDR1 SGHVS and CDR2 FNYEAQ come from the germline V gene. The CDR3 DNA follows: TGTGCCAGCAGCGGCGAAGCTTATAGCACAGATACGCAGTATTTT. This codes for CASSGEAYSTDTQYF.

The table lists this clonotype with many counts. The chain combines TRBV28 with TRBJ2-7; TRBD1 agrees at 7 bases. CDR1 and CDR2 from the germline V gene are MDHEN and SYDVKM. J was trimmed by 3 bases and V by 6 bases; bases with no gene match: 11. The CDR3 spans 15 residues. In DNA form, the CDR3 reads TGTGCCAGCAGCCTCACGGGACAGCCCATCTACGAGCAGTACGTC. The encoded protein is CASSLTGQPIYEQYV.

The chain recombines TRBV15 with TRBJ2-5; the D gene could be TRBD1 or TRBD2 (5 bases each). Germline V gene sequence: CDR1 LNHNV, CDR2 YYDKDF (reference sequence). The CDR3 runs 14 residues. V lost 0 bases to trimming and J lost 3 bases, with 8 bases between them. CDR3 loop: CATSRDRGEETQYF. CDR3 DNA: TGTGCCACCAGCAGAGATCGAGGGGAAGAGACCCAGTACTTC.